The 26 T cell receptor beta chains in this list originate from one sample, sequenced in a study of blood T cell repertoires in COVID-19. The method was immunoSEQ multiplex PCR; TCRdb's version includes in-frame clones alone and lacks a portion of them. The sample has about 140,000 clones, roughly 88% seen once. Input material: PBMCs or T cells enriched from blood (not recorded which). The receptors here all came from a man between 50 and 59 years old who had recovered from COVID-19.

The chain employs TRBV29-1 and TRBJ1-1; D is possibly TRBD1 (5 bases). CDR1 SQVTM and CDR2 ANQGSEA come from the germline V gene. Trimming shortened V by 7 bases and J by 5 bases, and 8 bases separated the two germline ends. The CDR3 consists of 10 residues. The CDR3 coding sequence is TGCAGCGGTGGGGGGACTGAAGCTTTCTTT. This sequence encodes CSGGGTEAFF. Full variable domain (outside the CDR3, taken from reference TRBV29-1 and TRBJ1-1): SAVISQKPSRDICQRGTSLTIQCQVDSQVTMMFWYRQQPGQSLTLIATANQGSEATYESGFVIDKFPISRPNLTFSTLTVSNMSPEDSSIYLCSGGGTEAFFGQGTRLTVV.

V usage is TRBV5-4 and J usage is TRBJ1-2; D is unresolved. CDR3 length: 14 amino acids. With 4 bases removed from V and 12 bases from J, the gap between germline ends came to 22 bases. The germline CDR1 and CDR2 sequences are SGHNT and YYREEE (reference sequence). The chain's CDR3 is CASSRPASGGRDTF. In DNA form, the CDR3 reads TGTGCCAGCAGCCGCCCAGCGTCGGGAGGGAGGGACACCTTC.

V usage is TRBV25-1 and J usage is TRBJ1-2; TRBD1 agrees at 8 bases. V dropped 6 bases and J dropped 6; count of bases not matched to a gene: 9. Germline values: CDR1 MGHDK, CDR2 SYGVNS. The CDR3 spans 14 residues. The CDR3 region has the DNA TGTGCCAGCAGAGAGACAGGGGAGGGGGATGGCTACACCTTC. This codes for CASRETGEGDGYTF.

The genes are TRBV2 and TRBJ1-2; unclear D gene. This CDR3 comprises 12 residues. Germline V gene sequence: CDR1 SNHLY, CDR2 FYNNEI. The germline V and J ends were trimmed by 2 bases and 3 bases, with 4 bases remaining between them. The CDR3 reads CASSELYYGYTF. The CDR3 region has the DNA TGTGCCAGCAGTGAACTCTACTATGGCTACACCTTC.

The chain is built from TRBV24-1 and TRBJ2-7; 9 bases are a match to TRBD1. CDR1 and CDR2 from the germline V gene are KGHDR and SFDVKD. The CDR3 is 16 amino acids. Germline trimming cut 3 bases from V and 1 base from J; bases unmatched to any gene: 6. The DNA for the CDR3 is TGTGCCACCAGTGATACAGGGGGCGAATCTTCCTACGAGCAGTACTTC. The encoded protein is CATSDTGGESSYEQYF.

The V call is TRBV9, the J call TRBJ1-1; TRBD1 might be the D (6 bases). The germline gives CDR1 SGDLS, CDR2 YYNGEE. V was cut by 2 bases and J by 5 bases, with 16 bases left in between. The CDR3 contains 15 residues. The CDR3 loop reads CASSVTGLGETEAFF. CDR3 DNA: TGTGCCAGCAGCGTGACAGGCCTCGGGGAGACTGAAGCTTTCTTT. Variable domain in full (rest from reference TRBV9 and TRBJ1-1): DSGVTQTPKHLITATGQRVTLRCSPRSGDLSVYWYQQSLDQGLQFLIQYYNGEERAKGNILERFSAQQFPDLHSELNLSSLELGDSALYFCASSVTGLGETEAFFGQGTRLTVV.

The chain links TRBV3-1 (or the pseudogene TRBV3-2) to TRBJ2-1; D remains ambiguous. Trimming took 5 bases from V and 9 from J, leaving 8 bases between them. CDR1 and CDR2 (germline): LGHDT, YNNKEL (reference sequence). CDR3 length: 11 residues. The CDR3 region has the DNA TGTGCCAGCAGCTTAACTACTGAGCAGTTCTTC. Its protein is CASSLTTEQFF.

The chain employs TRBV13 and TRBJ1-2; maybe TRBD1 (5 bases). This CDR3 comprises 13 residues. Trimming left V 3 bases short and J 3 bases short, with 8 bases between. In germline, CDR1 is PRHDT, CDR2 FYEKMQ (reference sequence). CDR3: CASSFLRDYGYTF. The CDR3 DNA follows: TGTGCCAGCAGCTTCCTCAGGGACTATGGCTACACCTTC.

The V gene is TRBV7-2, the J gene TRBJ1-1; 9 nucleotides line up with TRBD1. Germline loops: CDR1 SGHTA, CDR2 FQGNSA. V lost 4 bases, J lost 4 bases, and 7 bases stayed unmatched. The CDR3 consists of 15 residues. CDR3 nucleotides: TGTGCCAGCAGCTCCCGGACAGGGGTTAGCACTGAAGCTTTCTTT. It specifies CASSSRTGVSTEAFF.

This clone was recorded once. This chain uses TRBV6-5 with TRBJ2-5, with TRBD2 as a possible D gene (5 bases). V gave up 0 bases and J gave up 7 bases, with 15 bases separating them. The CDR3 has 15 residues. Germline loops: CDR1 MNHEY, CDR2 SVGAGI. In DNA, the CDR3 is TGTGCCAGCAGTTACTCGTCAGAGGGCTCGGGGACCCAGTACTTC. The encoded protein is CASSYSSEGSGTQYF.

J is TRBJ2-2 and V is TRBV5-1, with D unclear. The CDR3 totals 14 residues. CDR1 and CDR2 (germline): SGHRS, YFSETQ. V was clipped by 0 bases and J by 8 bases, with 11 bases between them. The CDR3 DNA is TGCGCCAGCAGCTTGGCTAGTAGTTCAGGGGAGCTGTTTTTT. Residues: CASSLASSSGELFF.

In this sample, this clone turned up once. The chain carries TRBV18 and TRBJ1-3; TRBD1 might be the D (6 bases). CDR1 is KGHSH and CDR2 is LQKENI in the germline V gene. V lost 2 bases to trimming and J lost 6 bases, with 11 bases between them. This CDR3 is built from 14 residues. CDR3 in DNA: TGTGCCAGCTCACCAGGGGCAGGGGAAAACACCATATATTTT. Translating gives CASSPGAGENTIYF.

The CDR3 protein is CASSLVVETGELFF. The CDR3 DNA is TGTGCCAGCAGCTTAGTAGTGGAGACCGGGGAGCTGTTTTTT. V and J are TRBV7-8 and TRBJ2-2; D ambiguous. The V gene lost 1 base and the J gene lost 5 bases, with 8 bases spanning the gap. The CDR3 length is 14 residues. CDR1 is SGHVS, CDR2 FQNEAQ, per germline.

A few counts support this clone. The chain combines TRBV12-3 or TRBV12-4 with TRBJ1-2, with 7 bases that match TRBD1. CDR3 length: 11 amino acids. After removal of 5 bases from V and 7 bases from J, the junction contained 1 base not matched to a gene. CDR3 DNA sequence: TGTGCCAGCAGTAACAGGGGTGGCTACACCTTC. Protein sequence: CASSNRGGYTF.

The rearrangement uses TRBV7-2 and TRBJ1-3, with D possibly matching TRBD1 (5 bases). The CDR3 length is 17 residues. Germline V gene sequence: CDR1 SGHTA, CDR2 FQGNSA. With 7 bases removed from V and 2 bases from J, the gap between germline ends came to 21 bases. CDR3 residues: CASTFGSGSSTGNTIYF. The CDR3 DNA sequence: TGTGCCAGCACCTTCGGCTCAGGGTCATCTACTGGAAACACCATATATTTT.

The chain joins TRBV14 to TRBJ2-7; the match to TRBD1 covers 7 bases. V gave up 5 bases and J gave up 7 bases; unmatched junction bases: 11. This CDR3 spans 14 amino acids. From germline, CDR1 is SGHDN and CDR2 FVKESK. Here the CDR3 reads CASSERDSLLEQYF. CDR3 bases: TGTGCCAGCAGCGAACGGGACAGCCTTTTGGAGCAGTACTTC.

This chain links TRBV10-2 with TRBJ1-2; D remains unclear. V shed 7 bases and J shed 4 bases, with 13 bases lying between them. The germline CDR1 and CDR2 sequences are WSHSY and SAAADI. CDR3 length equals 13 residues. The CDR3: CASTPLSGYGYTF. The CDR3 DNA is TGCGCCAGCACCCCCCTGTCAGGCTATGGCTACACCTTC.

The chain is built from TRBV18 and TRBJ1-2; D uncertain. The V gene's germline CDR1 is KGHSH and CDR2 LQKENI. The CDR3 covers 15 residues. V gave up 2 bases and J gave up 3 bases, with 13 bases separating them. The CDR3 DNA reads TGTGCCAGCTCACCAACGAGTTATGAAGACTATGGCTACACCTTC. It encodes CASSPTSYEDYGYTF.

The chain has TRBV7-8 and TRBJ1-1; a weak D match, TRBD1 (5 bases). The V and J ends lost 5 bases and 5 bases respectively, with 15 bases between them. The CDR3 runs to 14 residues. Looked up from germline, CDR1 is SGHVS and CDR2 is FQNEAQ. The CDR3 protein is CASSRGGWGTEAFF. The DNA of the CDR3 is TGTGCCAGCAGCCGGGGGGGTTGGGGAACTGAAGCTTTCTTT.

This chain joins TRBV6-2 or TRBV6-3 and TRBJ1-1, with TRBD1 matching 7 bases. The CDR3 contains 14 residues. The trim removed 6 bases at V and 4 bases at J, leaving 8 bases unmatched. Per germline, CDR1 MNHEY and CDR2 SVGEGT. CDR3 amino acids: CASSSTGVATEAFF. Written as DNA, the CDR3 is TGTGCCAGCAGCTCTACAGGGGTGGCCACTGAAGCTTTCTTT.

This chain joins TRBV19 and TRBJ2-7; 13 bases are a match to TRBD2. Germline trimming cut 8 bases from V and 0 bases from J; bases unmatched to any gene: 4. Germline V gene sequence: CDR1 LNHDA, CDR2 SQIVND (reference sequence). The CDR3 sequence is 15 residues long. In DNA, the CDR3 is TGTGCCAGTTCCCGGACTAGCGGGAGCTCCTACGAGCAGTACTTC. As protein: CASSRTSGSSYEQYF.

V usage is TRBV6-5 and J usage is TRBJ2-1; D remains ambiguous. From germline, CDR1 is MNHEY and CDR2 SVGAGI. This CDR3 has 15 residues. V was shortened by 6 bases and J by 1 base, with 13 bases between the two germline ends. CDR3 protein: CASRPQLNSYNEQFF. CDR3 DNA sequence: TGTGCCAGCAGACCCCAACTGAATTCCTACAATGAGCAGTTCTTC.

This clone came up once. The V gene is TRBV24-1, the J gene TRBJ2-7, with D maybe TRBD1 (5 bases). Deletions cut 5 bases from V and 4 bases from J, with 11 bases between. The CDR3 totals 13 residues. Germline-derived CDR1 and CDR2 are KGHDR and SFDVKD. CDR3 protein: CATSGPGIYEQYF. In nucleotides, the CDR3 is TGTGCCACCAGTGGTCCAGGGATTTACGAGCAGTACTTC.

The CDR3 coding sequence is TGTGCCAGCAGTCTTGGGACAGGGGGCCGCCAGGGGTATGGCTACACCTTC. Translation: CASSLGTGGRQGYGYTF. V usage is TRBV28 and J usage is TRBJ1-2, with 12 positions matching TRBD1. CDR3 length equals 17 residues. J lost 5 bases, V lost 5 bases, and 12 bases had no gene match. Germline assignment: CDR1 MDHEN and CDR2 SYDVKM.

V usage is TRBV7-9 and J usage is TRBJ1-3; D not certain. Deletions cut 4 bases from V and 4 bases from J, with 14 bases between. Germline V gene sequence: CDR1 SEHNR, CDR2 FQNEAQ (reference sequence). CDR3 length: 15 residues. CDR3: CASSSGGSLGNTIYF. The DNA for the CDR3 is TGTGCCAGCAGCTCTGGAGGATCTCTGGGAAACACCATATATTTT. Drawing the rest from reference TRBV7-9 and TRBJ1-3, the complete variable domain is DTGVSQNPRHKITKRGQNVTFRCDPISEHNRLYWYRQTLGQGPEFLTYFQNEAQLEKSRLLSDRFSAERPKGSFSTLEIQRTEQGDSAMYLCASSSGGSLGNTIYFGEGSWLTVV.

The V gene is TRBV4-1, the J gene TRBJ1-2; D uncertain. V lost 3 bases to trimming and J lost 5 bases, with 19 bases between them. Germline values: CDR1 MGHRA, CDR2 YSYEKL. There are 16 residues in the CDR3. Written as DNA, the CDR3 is TGCGCCAGCAGCCAGGCCGAGCGCTCTATCAGATATGGCTACACCTTC. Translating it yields CASSQAERSIRYGYTF.